These T cell receptor beta chains were read from a single sample in a study of identical twins. TCRdb fed the 5' RACE reads into MiXCR, producing one record per CDR3 protein. The sample contains about 200,000 distinct CDR3 sequences, approximately 9% of which appear only once. Sequenced material: memory (CD45RO+) T cells sorted from blood. The receptors come from a woman younger than 35 in good health. Both conserved end residues are trimmed from each CDR3.

J: TRBJ2-3
V: TRBV27
CDR3: ASSPRVADTQY

J: TRBJ1-1
V: TRBV20-1
CDR3: SARAGGRSTEAF

J: TRBJ2-3
V: TRBV12-3/TRBV12-4
CDR3: ASSRGQGLAGVTDTQY

J: TRBJ2-7
V: TRBV25-1
CDR3: ASSEWNPSFYEQY

J: TRBJ2-1
V: TRBV20-1
CDR3: SARLLAGGQYGQF

J: TRBJ1-1
V: TRBV5-1
CDR3: ASSLLDAVNTEAF

J: TRBJ2-1
V: TRBV5-6
CDR3: ASSLGLAGS

J: TRBJ2-3
V: TRBV20-1
CDR3: SARAVRPSTDTQY

J: TRBJ2-2
V: TRBV5-6
CDR3: AMGPGRGANTGELF

J: TRBJ1-2
V: TRBV16
CDR3: ASSQAWDREGYT

J: TRBJ2-7
V: TRBV20-1
CDR3: SAEGGLIRYEQY

J: TRBJ2-1
V: TRBV27
CDR3: ASRDYPTYNEQF

J: TRBJ2-1
V: TRBV6-2/TRBV6-3
CDR3: ASSYGGAGGNEQF

J: TRBJ2-7
V: TRBV10-3
CDR3: AIQQGGTGYPPRY

J: TRBJ2-2
V: TRBV29-1
CDR3: SVHTGGFNTGELF

J: TRBJ1-1
V: TRBV6-5
CDR3: ASKAGPSEAF

J: TRBJ2-3
V: TRBV7-2
CDR3: ASSLGRLGGGTDTQY

J: TRBJ2-2
V: TRBV19
CDR3: ASSYPGANTGELF

J: TRBJ2-7
V: TRBV20-1
CDR3: SAREGVPYKQY

J: TRBJ2-7
V: TRBV3-1
CDR3: ASSPSSGGYYEQY

J: TRBJ2-5
V: TRBV18
CDR3: ASSPPATGGVQETQY

J: TRBJ1-1
V: TRBV2
CDR3: ASSEEGWTEAF

J: TRBJ2-5
V: TRBV7-3
CDR3: ASSLGAQETQY

J: TRBJ2-3
V: TRBV7-2
CDR3: ASSELGHTQY

J: TRBJ1-5
V: TRBV5-1
CDR3: ASSLAPGQGPGPQH

J: TRBJ2-2
V: TRBV24-1
CDR3: ATSDRQKNTGELF

J: TRBJ2-4
V: TRBV20-1
CDR3: SARPGSDIQY

J: TRBJ1-2
V: TRBV24-1
CDR3: ATSDGPFGGYT

J: TRBJ2-3
V: TRBV20-1
CDR3: SAGRAGGPIDTQY

J: TRBJ2-7
V: TRBV18
CDR3: ASSPDTSEVEQY

J: TRBJ2-7
V: TRBV11-1
CDR3: ASSRNPGTDFSYEQY

J: TRBJ1-4
V: TRBV7-6
CDR3: ASSPQATSNEKLF

J: TRBJ2-1
V: TRBV10-1
CDR3: ASSESLGLNEQF

J: TRBJ2-5
V: TRBV20-1
CDR3: SATPGGIETQY

J: TRBJ2-7
V: TRBV20-1
CDR3: SALFYEQY

J: TRBJ2-1
V: TRBV7-6
CDR3: ASSKRTSGGAPEQF

J: TRBJ2-1
V: TRBV7-2
CDR3: ASSLGGGRGEQF

J: TRBJ1-4
V: TRBV12-3/TRBV12-4
CDR3: ASTHSATNEKLF